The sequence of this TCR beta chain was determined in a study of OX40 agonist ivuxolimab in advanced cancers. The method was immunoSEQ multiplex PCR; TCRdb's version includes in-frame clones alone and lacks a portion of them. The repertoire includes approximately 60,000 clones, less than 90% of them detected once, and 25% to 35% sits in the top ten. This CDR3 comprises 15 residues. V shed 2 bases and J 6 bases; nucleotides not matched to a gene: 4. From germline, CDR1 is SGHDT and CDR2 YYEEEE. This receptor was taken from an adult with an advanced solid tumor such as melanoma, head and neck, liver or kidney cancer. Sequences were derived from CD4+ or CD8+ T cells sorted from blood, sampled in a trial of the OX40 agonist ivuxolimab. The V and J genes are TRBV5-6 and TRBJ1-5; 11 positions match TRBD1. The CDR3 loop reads CASSFGQGATQPQHF. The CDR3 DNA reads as TGTGCCAGCAGCTTCGGACAGGGGGCAACTCAGCCCCAGCATTTT.